This record looks at one TCR beta chain sequence and its context. The data derive from a study of blood T cell repertoires in COVID-19. Study-wide background: The samples span acute and convalescent COVID-19 from the United States, Italy and Spain. From T cells, B-cell-depleted T cells, or PBMCs came the material, which was cDNA or gDNA.

Clones were read by immunoSEQ multiplex PCR, and TCRdb kept only the in-frame ones, dropping some. The sample records 210,000 or so clones, more than 85% being singletons. The clonotype comes from a man in his forties with active or convalescent COVID-19. The sample taken for sequencing was peripheral blood.

The CDR3 loop is CASSLAGYSYNEQFF. The CDR3 DNA reads as TGTGCCAGCAGCCTAGCGGGGTACTCCTACAATGAGCAGTTCTTC. The chain joins TRBV5-4 to TRBJ2-1, with 9 bases lining up with TRBD2. The CDR3 length is 15 residues. Germline V gives CDR1 SGHNT, CDR2 YYREEE (reference sequence). Trimming removed 4 bases from V and 0 bases from J; junction bases left unmatched: 2.